The clone carrying this T cell receptor beta chain was seen ten or more times. The data derive from a study of neurological immune-mediated disorders. The germline V gene encodes CDR1 SGHTA and CDR2 FQGTGA. The CDR3 runs 14 residues. The junction had 6 bases not matched to a gene; V was cut back by 5 bases and J by 6 bases. TCRdb reprocessed the 5' RACE reads via MiXCR and lists one record per CDR3 protein. The data contain roughly 80,000 distinct CDR3 sequences, 15% to 20% of them seen just once; the ten biggest clones take up 15% to 19%. Sequenced: PBMCs. This receptor was identified in a middle-aged woman in good health. The chain recombines TRBV7-3 with TRBJ2-7; 11 bases are shared with TRBD1. CDR3 protein: CASSPGTGGGEQYF. DNA of the CDR3: TGTGCCAGCAGCCCCGGGACAGGGGGAGGCGAGCAGTACTTC.